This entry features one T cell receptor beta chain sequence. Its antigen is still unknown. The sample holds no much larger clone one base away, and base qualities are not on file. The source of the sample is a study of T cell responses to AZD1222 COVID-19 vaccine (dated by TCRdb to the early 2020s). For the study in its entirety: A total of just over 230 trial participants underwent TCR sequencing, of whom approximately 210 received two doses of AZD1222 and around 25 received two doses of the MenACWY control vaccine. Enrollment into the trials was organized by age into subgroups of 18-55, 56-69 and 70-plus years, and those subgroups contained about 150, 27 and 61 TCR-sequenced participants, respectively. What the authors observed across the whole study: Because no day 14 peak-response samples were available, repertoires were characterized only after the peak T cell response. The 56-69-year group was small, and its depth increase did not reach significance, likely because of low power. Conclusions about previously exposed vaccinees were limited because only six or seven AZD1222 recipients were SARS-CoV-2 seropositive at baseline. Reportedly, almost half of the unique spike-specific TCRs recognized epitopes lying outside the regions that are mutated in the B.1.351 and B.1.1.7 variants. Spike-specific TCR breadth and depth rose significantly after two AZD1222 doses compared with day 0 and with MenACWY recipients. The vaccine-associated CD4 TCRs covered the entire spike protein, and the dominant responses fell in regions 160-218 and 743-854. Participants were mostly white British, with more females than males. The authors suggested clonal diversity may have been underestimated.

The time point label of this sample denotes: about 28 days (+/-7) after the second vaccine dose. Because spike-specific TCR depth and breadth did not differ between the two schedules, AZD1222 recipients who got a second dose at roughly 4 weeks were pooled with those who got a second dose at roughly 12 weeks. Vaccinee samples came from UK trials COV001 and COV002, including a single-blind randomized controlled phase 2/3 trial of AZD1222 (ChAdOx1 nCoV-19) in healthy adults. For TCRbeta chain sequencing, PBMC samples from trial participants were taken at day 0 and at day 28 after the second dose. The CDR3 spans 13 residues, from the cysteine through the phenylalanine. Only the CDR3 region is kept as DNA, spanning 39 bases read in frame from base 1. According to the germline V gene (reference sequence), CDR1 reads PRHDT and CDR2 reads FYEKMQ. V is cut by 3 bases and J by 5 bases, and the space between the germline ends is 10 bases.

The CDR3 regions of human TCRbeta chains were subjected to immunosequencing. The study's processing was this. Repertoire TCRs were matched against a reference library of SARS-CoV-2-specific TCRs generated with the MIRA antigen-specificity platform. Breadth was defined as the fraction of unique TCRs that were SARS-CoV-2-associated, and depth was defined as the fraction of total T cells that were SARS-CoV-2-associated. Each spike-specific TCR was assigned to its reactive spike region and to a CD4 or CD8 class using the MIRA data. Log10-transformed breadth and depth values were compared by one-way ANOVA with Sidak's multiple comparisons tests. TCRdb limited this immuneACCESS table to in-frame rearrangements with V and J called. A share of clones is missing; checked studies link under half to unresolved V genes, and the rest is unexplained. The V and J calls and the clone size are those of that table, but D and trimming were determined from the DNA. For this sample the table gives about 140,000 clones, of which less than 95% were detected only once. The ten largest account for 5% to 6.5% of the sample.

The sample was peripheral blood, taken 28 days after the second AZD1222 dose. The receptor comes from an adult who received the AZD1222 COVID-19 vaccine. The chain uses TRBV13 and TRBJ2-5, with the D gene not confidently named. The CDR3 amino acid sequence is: CASSFVQGETQYF. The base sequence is TGTGCCAGCAGCTTTGTCCAAGGGGAGACCCAGTACTTC.